The entry below describes one T cell receptor beta chain. Reverse transcription of about 0.5 to 1 ug RNA was carried out with random hexamers. Amplification of the TCR beta CDR3 was carried out by immunoSEQ multiplex PCR, which spanned a total of 54 Vbeta and 13 Jbeta segments. TCRdb independently ran MiXCR on the immunoSEQ multiplex PCR reads; one entry per CDR3 protein. The top ten hold approximately 0.33% of the sample, which has about 100,000 distinct CDR3 sequences, 95% seen once. The CDR3 contains 16 residues. V dropped 5 bases and J dropped 4; count of bases not matched to a gene: 12. Germline assignment: CDR1 LGHDT and CDR2 YNNKEL (reference sequence). This sample was included in a study of CD8 T cells in Susac syndrome.

The TCR sequence derives from a human donor with Susac syndrome. This rearrangement joins TRBV3-1 to TRBJ2-7; TRBD2 aligns across 9 bases. The sample consisted of CD8+ T cells from PBMCs. CDR3 DNA: TGTGCCAGCAGCTTCGGTCTAGCGGGAACCCCGTACGAGCAGTACTTC. Protein product: CASSFGLAGTPYEQYF.